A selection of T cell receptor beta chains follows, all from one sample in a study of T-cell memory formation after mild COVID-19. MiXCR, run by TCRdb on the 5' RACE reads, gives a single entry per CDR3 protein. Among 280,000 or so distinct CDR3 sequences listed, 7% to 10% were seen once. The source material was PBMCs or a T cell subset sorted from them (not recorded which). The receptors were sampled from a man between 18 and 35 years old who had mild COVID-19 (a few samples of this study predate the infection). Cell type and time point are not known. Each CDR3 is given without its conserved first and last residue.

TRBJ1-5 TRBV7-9 ASSSTEKNQPQH
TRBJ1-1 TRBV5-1 ASSLNGGSETEAF
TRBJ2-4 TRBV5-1 ASSLDSQNIQY
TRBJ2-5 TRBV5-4 AGGRGGGETQY
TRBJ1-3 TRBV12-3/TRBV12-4 ASSFGTSGNTIY
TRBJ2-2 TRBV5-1 ASSARQVNTGELF
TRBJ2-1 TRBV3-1 ASSQDQHSGNEQF
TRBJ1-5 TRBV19 ASSPGQHNQPQH
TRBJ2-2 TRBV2 ASSVAGTTGELF
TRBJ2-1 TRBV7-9 ASSTRGGSYNEQF
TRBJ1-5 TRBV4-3 ASSQEPSNQPQH
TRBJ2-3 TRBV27 ASSTGTGLWDTQY
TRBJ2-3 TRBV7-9 ASSFTTSGGTTDTQY
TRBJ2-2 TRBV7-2 ASRPPGLRAGELF
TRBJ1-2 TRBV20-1 SARLDRGRYGYT
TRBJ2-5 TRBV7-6 ASSQTHQETQY
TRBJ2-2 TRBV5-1 ASSSPWDFYLNTGELF
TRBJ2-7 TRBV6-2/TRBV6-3 ASSKLAYEQY
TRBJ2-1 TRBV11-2 ASSRAAYNEQF
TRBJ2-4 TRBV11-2 ASSQSSDANIQY
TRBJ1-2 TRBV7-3 ASSLSGGMGYT
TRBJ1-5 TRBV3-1 ASSQGVNDQPQH